This T cell receptor (beta chain) was identified during a study of cytomegalovirus exposure and HLA in healthy donors. Points from the study as a whole: It was taken for granted in presence/absence analyses that sequencing depth across donors was roughly uniform. There were reportedly fewer N-insertions in an Asian-associated ancestry cluster than the approximately 640-donor mean, in a later analysis.

Primers included in the PCR were 60 Vbeta and 13 Jbeta primers. Under the authors' procedure: Per a later analysis, the number of unique TCR beta chains was roughly 87 million, of which roughly 9.9 million were shared. Data came from immunoSEQ multiplex PCR; TCRdb stores just in-frame clones and leaves some out. V and J calls and clone size are given by that table; D and trimming were obtained from the DNA. Of approximately 150,000 clones listed, approximately 88% are singletons. In germline, CDR1 is SGDLS, CDR2 YYNGEE. The length of the CDR3 is 18 residues. Deletions cut 0 bases from V and 5 bases from J, with 23 bases between. Comment on this clone: Its antigen is not known.

The chain carries TRBV9 and TRBJ2-5; D might be TRBD1 (9 bases). The TCR was taken from a man aged 25-45 years in good health and CMV-seronegative. The sequenced material came from PBMCs. CDR3 DNA sequence: TGTGCCAGCAGCGTAGCGGGGGGGGGACAGGGCAATTGGGAGACCCAGTACTTC. Translated, it gives CASSVAGGGQGNWETQYF.